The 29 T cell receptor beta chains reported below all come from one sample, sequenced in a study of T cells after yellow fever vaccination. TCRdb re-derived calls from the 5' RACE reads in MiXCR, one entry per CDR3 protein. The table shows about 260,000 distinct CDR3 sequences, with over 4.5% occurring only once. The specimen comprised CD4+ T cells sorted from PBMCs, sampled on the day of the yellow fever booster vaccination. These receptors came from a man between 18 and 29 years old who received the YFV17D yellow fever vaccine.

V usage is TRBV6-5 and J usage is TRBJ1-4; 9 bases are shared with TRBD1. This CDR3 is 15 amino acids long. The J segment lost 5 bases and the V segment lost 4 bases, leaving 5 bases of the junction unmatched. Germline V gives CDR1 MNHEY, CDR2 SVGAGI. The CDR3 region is CASSSPTGGNEKLFF. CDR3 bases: TGTGCCAGCAGTTCCCCGACAGGGGGGAATGAAAAACTGTTTTTT.

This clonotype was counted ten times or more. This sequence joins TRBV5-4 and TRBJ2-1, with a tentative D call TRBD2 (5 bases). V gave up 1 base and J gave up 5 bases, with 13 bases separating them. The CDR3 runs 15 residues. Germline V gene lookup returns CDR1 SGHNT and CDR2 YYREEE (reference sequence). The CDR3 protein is CASSLSGSPDNEQFF. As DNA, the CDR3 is TGTGCCAGCAGCTTGAGCGGCAGTCCGGACAATGAGCAGTTCTTC. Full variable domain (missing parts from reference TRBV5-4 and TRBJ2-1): ETGVTQSPTHLIKTRGQQVTLRCSSQSGHNTVSWYQQALGQGPQFIFQYYREEENGRGNFPPRFSGLQFPNYSSELNVNALELDDSALYLCASSLSGSPDNEQFFGPGTRLTVL.

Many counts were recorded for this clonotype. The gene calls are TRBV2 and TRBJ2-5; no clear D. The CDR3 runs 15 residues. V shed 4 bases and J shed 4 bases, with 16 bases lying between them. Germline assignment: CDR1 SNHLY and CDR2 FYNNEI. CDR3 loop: CASSVQGSKGETQYF. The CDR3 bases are TGTGCCAGCAGTGTCCAAGGATCAAAGGGAGAGACCCAGTACTTC.

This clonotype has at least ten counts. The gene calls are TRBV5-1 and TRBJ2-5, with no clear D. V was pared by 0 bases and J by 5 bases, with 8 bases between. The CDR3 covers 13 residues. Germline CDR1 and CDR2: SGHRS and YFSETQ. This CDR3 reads CASSLARQETQYF. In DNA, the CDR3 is TGCGCCAGCAGCTTGGCCAGGCAGGAGACCCAGTACTTC.

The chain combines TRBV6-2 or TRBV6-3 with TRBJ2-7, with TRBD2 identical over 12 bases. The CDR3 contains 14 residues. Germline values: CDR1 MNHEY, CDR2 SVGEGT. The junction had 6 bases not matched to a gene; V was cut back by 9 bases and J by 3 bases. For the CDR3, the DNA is TGTGCCAGTAGCACTAGCGGGGGGATCTACGAGCAGTACGTC. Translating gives CASSTSGGIYEQYV.

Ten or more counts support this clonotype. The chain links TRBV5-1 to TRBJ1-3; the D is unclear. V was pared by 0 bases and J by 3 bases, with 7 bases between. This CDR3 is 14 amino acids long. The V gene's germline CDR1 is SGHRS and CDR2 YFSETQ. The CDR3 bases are TGCGCCAGCAGCTTGGCAGGCTATGGAAACACCATATATTTT. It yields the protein CASSLAGYGNTIYF.

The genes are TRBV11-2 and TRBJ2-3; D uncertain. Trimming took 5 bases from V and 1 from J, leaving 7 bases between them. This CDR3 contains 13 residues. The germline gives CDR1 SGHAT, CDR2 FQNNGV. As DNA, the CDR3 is TGTGCCAGCAGCCGGTACGGCACAGATACGCAGTATTTT. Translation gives CASSRYGTDTQYF.

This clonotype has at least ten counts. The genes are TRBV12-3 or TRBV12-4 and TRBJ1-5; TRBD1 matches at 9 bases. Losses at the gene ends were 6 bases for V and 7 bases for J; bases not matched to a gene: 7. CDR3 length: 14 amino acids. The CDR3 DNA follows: TGTGCCAGCAGCACAGGGGGCGGACGGCAGCCCCAGCATTTT. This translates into CASSTGGGRQPQHF.

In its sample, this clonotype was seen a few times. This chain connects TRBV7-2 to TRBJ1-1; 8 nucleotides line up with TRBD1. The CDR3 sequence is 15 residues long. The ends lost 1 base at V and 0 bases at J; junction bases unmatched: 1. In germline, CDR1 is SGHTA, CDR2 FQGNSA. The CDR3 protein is CASSLGTGMNTEAFF. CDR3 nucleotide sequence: TGTGCCAGCAGCTTAGGGACAGGGATGAACACTGAAGCTTTCTTT.

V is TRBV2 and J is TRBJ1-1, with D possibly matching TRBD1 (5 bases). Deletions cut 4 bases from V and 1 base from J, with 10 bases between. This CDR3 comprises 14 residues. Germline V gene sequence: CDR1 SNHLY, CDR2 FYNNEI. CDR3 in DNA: TGTGCCAGCAGTGTTCAGGGTCCGAACACTGAAGCTTTCTTT. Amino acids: CASSVQGPNTEAFF.

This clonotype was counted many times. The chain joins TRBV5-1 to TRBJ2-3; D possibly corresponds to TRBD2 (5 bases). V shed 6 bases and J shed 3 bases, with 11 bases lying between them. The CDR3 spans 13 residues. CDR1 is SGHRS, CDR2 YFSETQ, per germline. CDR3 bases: TGCGCCAGCAATCGGGAATCGACAGATACGCAGTATTTT. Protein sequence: CASNRESTDTQYF.

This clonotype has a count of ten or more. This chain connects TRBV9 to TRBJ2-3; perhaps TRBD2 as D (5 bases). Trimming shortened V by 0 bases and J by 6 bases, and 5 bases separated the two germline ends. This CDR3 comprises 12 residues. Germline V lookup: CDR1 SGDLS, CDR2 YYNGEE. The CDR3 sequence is CASSVAGDTQYF. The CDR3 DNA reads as TGTGCCAGCAGCGTAGCGGGGGATACGCAGTATTTT.

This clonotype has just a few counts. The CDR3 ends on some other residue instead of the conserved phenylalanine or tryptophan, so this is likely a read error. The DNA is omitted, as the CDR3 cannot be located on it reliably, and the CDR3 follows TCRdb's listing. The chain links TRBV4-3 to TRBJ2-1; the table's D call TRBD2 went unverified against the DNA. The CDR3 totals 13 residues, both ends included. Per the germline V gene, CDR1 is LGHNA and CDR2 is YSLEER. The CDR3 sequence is CASSQPRPTSRRV.

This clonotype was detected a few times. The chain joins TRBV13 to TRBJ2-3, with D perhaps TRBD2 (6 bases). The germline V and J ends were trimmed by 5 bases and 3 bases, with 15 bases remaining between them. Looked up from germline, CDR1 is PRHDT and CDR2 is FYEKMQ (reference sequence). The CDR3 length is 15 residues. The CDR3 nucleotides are TGTGCCAGCAGCCCACTTGCGGGGTGGACAGATACGCAGTATTTT. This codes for CASSPLAGWTDTQYF.

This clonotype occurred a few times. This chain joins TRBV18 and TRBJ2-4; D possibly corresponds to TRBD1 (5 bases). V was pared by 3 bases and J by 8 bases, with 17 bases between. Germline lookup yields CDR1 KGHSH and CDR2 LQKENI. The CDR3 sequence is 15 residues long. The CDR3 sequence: CASSPNSGRIDIQYF. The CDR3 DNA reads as TGTGCCAGCTCACCGAACTCAGGGCGTATAGACATTCAGTACTTC.

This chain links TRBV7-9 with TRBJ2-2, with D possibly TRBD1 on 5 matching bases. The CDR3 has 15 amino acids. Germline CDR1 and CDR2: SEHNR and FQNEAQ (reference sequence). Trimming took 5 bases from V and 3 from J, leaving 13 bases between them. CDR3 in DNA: TGTGCCAGCAGCAGGGCATTAGGGGACACCGGGGAGCTGTTTTTT. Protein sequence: CASSRALGDTGELFF.

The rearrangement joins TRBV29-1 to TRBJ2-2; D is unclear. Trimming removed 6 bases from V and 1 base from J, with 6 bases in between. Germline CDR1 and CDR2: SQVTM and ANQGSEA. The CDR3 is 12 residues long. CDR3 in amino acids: CSVKGNTGELFF. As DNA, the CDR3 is TGCAGCGTCAAGGGGAACACCGGGGAGCTGTTTTTT.

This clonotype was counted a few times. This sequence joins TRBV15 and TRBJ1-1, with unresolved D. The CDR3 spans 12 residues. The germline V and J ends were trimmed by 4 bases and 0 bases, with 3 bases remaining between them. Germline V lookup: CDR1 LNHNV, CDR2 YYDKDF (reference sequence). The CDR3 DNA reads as TGTGCCACCAGCAATATGAACACTGAAGCTTTCTTT. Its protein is CATSNMNTEAFF.

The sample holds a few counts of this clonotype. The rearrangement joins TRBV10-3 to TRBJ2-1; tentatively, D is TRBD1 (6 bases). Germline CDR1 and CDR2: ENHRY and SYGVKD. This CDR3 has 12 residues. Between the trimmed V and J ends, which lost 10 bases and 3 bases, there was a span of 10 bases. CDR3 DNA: TGTGCCACCGGACAGAGCTACAATGAGCAGTTCTTC. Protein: CATGQSYNEQFF.

The CDR3 bases are TGTGCCAGCAGCCGACTAGGGGGAACCGGGGAGCTGTTTTTT. This translates into CASSRLGGTGELFF. The chain couples TRBV7-9 to TRBJ2-2, with D perhaps given as TRBD1 or TRBD2 (6 bases each). The ends were cut back, 5 bases at V and 5 bases at J, with 12 bases in the middle. CDR1 is SEHNR and CDR2 is FQNEAQ in the germline V gene (reference sequence). There are 14 residues in the CDR3.

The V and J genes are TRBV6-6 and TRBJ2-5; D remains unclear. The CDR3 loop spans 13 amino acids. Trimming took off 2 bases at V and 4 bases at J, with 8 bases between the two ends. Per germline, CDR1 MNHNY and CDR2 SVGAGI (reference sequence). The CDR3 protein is CASSYPSAETQYF. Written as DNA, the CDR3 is TGTGCCAGCAGTTACCCGTCCGCAGAGACCCAGTACTTC.

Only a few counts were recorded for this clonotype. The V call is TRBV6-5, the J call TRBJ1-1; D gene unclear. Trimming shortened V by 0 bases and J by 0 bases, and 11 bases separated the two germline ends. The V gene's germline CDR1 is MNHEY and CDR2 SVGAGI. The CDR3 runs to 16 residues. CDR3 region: CASSYSPNRLNTEAFF. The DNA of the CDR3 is TGTGCCAGCAGTTACTCTCCCAACCGTTTGAACACTGAAGCTTTCTTT.

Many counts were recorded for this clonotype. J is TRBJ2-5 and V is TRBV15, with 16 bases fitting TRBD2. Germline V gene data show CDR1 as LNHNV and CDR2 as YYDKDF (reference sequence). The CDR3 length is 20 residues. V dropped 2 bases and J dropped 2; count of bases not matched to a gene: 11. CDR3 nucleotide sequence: TGTGCCACCAGCAGAAGGGCCCCGGGACTAGCGGGGGGGCAACAAGAGACCCAGTACTTC. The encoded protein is CATSRRAPGLAGGQQETQYF.

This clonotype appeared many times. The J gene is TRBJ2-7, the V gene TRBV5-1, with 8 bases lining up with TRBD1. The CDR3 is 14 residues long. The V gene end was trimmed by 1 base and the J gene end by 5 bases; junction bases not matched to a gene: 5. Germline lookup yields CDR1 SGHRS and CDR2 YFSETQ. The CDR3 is CASSLLRGHHEQYF. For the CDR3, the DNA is TGCGCCAGCAGCTTGCTCAGGGGGCACCACGAGCAGTACTTC.

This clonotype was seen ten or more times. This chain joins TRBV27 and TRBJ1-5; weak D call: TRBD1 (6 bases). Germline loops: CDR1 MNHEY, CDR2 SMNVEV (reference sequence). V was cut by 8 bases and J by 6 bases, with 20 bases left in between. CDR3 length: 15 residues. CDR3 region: CASSPLQGIGQPQHF. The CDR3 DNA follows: TGTGCCAGCTCCCCACTACAGGGTATTGGTCAGCCCCAGCATTTT.

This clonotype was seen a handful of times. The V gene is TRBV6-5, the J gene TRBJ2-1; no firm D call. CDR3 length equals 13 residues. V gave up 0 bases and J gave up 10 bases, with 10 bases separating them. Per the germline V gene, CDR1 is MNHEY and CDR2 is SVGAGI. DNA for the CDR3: TGTGCCAGCAGTTACTCGTCCGTGCGGGAGCAGTTCTTC. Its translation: CASSYSSVREQFF.

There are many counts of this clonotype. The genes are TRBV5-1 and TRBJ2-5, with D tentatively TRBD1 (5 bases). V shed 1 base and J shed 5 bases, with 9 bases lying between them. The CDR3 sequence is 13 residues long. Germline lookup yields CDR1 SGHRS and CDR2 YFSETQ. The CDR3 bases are TGCGCCAGCAGCTTGCCAGGGTTGGAGACCCAGTACTTC. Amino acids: CASSLPGLETQYF.

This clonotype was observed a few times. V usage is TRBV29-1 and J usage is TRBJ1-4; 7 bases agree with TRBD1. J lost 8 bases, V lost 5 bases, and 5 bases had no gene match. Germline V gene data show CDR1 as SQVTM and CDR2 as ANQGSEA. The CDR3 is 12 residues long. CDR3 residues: CSVHRGGEKLFF. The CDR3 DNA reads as TGCAGCGTTCACAGGGGCGGCGAAAAACTGTTTTTT.

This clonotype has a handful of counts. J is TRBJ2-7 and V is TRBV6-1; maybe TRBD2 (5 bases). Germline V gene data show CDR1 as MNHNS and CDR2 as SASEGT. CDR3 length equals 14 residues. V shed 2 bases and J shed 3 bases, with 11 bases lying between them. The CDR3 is CASSEKAGGYEQYF. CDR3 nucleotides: TGTGCCAGCAGTGAAAAGGCAGGAGGCTACGAGCAGTACTTC.